This TCR beta chain was obtained from a study of CD8+ T cells in alopecia areata. Study details: Twice a day, 5 to 10 mg of oral tofacitinib was administered to treated patients.

This clone was observed a handful of times. CDR3 length equals 13 residues. CDR1 and CDR2 from the germline V gene are SGHRS and YFSETQ. The V end was cut by 6 bases, the J end by 8 bases, with 17 bases between. Extraction and reverse transcription of RNA yielded cDNA as the sequencing template. Profiling relied on immunoSEQ multiplex PCR, and the TCRdb table lists in-frame clones only, not all of them. The data show about 120,000 clones, 58% seen once. Indicated treatment: oral pan-JAK inhibitor, 5-10 mg twice daily. This receptor was obtained from a human donor with alopecia areata. The chain has TRBV5-1 and TRBJ1-2; D uncertain. The sequences come from CD8+ T cells sorted from blood, collected at week 4, from a patient treated with tofacitinib. CDR3 sequence (DNA): TGCGCCAGCACCCTGGTTGACTCCGCCGGCTACACCTTC. Protein sequence: CASTLVDSAGYTF.